Below, 30 T cell receptor beta chains from the same sample are listed, as sequenced in a study of post-analysis software for immune sequencing data (dated by TCRdb to the mid-2010s). What the work shows at the level of the full study, not this receptor alone: Patients showed significantly higher frequencies than controls for several TRBV segments, among them TRBV5-6, TRBV5-1 and TRBV20-1.

Libraries were constructed by PCR. TCRdb names Illumina HiSeq 2500 as the instrument used. To reduce PCR and sequencing biases, unique molecular identifiers were incorporated into the TCR beta cDNA libraries. TCRdb passed the public sequencing reads through fastp at Q25 and MiXCR, retaining productive beta sequences. Rows with a matching CDR3 protein are joined into one entry that keeps the most common DNA and genes. The sample table lists 800,000 to 950,000 distinct CDR3 sequences, about 53% of them with a count of one. 4.6% of the sample goes to the ten largest clones. Their antigen targets remain unknown. Sequencing input: blood. These TCRs come from a girl aged 5 to 17 with multiple sclerosis.

V and J are TRBV12-3 or TRBV12-4 and TRBJ2-7; perhaps TRBD2 as D (5 bases). The DNA end favors TRBJ2-1, so the J call may be wrong. The CDR3 covers 14 residues. CDR3 in amino acids: CASSPGLSSGEQFF. The CDR3 DNA reads TGTGCCAGCAGTCCAGGACTGTCTTCTGGTGAGCAGTTCTTC.

The chain combines TRBV11-1 with TRBJ2-1; D is unresolved. This CDR3 is built from 12 residues. Trimming shortened V by 7 bases and J by 8 bases, and 12 bases separated the two germline ends. Germline V gives CDR1 SGHAT, CDR2 FQDESV (reference sequence). CDR3 residues: CASTPRPDEQFF. The DNA for the CDR3 is TGTGCCAGCACCCCTAGGCCTGATGAGCAGTTCTTC.

J is TRBJ2-5 and V is TRBV12-3 or TRBV12-4; D perhaps matches TRBD2 (6 bases). V lost 6 bases and J lost 3, with 11 bases in between. The CDR3 has 13 residues. Here the CDR3 reads CASRIPGEETQYF. CDR3 bases: TGTGCCAGCAGAATACCGGGAGAAGAGACCCAGTACTTC.

The V and J genes are TRBV20-1 and TRBJ2-2; 8 bases match TRBD2. The CDR3 totals 15 residues. J was trimmed by 5 bases and V by 0 bases; bases with no gene match: 5. In germline, CDR1 is DFQATT, CDR2 SNEGSKA (reference sequence). The DNA for the CDR3 is TGCAGTGCTAGAGAGTACGGGAGGGTGACCGGGGAGCTGTTTTTT. It specifies CSAREYGRVTGELFF.

The chain uses TRBV20-1 and TRBJ2-1, with TRBD2 matching over 11 bases. Germline lookup yields CDR1 DFQATT and CDR2 SNEGSKA (reference sequence). CDR3 length: 15 amino acids. V lost 2 bases to trimming and J lost 2 bases; unmatched junction nucleotides: 2. The CDR3 DNA reads TGCAGTGCTAGAACTAGCGGGGGCCCCTACAATGAGCAGTTCTTC. It is translated as CSARTSGGPYNEQFF.

The chain uses TRBV6-2 or TRBV6-3 and TRBJ2-1; 9 bases are shared with TRBD2. Per germline, CDR1 MNHEY and CDR2 SVGEGT. V shed 6 bases, J shed 6 bases, and the junction held 9 bases outside the gene matches. This CDR3 region has 15 residues. The CDR3 nucleotides read TGTGCCAGCAGGGATATAGCGGGAGTCGTCAATGAGCAGTTCTTC. This sequence encodes CASRDIAGVVNEQFF.

The V call is TRBV5-1, the J call TRBJ1-1; the D is unclear. V lost 3 bases and J lost 3, with 12 bases in between. The CDR3 is 14 amino acids. Germline V gives CDR1 SGHRS, CDR2 YFSETQ. In DNA form, the CDR3 reads TGCGCCAGCAGCTCGACGGGTGCGTACACTGAAGCTTTCTTT. It specifies CASSSTGAYTEAFF.

The chain has TRBV5-1 and TRBJ2-5; D perhaps matches TRBD2 (6 bases). In germline, CDR1 is SGHRS, CDR2 YFSETQ. The V gene lost 5 bases and the J gene lost 2 bases, with 13 bases spanning the gap. The CDR3 spans 14 residues. The CDR3 DNA sequence: TGCGCCAGCAGTCCTTGGAGGGAACAAGAGACCCAGTACTTC. Translating it yields CASSPWREQETQYF.

This sequence joins TRBV3-1 and TRBJ2-5, with D possibly being TRBD2 (5 bases). The last part of the DNA fits TRBJ2-7 better; the J call may be wrong. The germline V gene has CDR1 LGHDT and CDR2 YNNKEL (reference sequence). There are 13 residues in the CDR3. CDR3 nucleotide sequence: TGTGCCAGCAGCCAAGGAATCCGGGGCGAGCAGTACTTC. This codes for CASSQGIRGEQYF.

The chain couples TRBV12-3 or TRBV12-4 to TRBJ2-7, with D possibly TRBD2 on 7 matching bases. CDR3 length: 18 amino acids. The V end lost 0 bases, the J end lost 0 bases, and 18 bases lay between the germline ends. The CDR3 region has the DNA TGTGCCAGCAGTTTAGCGGGGGGGCCCTCACCGAGCTCCTACGAGCAGTACTTC. The encoded protein is CASSLAGGPSPSSYEQYF.

The rearrangement joins TRBV5-6 to TRBJ2-7; 10 bases align to TRBD2. From germline, CDR1 is SGHDT and CDR2 YYEEEE. J gave up 4 bases and V 3 bases, and 13 bases lay outside the gene matches. The CDR3 extends over 17 amino acids. The DNA of the CDR3 is TGTGCCAGCAGCTCCCTCGGGCTAGCGGGAGTACTGTACGAGCAGTACTTC. Encoded protein: CASSSLGLAGVLYEQYF.

The rearrangement uses TRBV5-1 and TRBJ2-5; 8 nucleotides match TRBD1. The J call may not be correct, given that the DNA end is closer to TRBJ2-7. This CDR3 comprises 13 residues. Germline V gene data show CDR1 as SGHRS and CDR2 as YFSETQ. The CDR3 spells CASSPGQDHEQYF. The CDR3 DNA reads as TGCGCCAGCAGCCCGGGACAGGATCACGAGCAGTACTTC.

CDR3: CAISGQDANYGYTF. DNA for the CDR3: TGTGCCATCAGCGGACAGGACGCTAACTATGGCTACACCTTC. V and J are TRBV10-3 and TRBJ1-2; 7 bases fit TRBD1. Trimming took 6 bases from V and 0 from J; bases not matched to a gene: 4. Germline V CDR1 and CDR2: ENHRY, SYGVKD. The length of the CDR3 is 14 residues.

The V call is TRBV12-3 or TRBV12-4, the J call TRBJ1-2, with D possibly TRBD1 on 6 matching bases. Trimming left V 3 bases short and J 4 bases short, with 12 bases between. The CDR3 has 14 amino acids. CDR3 DNA: TGTGCCAGCAGTTTCGGACAGAGCGGCTATGGCTACACCTTC. It is translated as CASSFGQSGYGYTF.

The chain joins TRBV6-1 to TRBJ2-3; D gene uncertain. The CDR3 loop spans 12 amino acids. Trimming shortened V by 3 bases and J by 5 bases, and 6 bases separated the two germline ends. Germline V gene sequence: CDR1 MNHNS, CDR2 SASEGT. The CDR3 nucleotides are TGTGCCAGCAGTGATCGTGGAGATACGCAGTATTTT. It codes for CASSDRGDTQYF.

DNA of the CDR3: TGCGCCAGCAGCCCCGACAGGGAAAGGGCCTACGAGCAGTACTTC. Amino acid sequence: CASSPDRERAYEQYF. V is TRBV5-1 and J is TRBJ2-7; TRBD1 matches at 7 bases. The V segment lost 4 bases and the J segment 2 bases; nucleotides outside the gene matches: 9. Germline V gives CDR1 SGHRS, CDR2 YFSETQ. The CDR3 spans 15 residues.

This clonotype turned up a few times. V is TRBV5-1 and J is TRBJ1-2; D is undetermined. Germline lookup yields CDR1 SGHRS and CDR2 YFSETQ. V was clipped by 1 base and J by 8 bases, with 27 bases between them. CDR3 size: 18 residues. The chain's CDR3 is CASSLRGRSNRDAPGYTF. The DNA of the CDR3 is TGCGCCAGCAGCTTGCGGGGTAGAAGCAATCGCGACGCCCCAGGCTACACCTTC. Full variable domain (outside the CDR3, taken from reference TRBV5-1 and TRBJ1-2): KAGVTQTPRYLIKTRGQQVTLSCSPISGHRSVSWYQQTPGQGLQFLFEYFSETQRNKGNFPGRFSGRQFSNSRSEMNVSTLELGDSALYLCASSLRGRSNRDAPGYTFGSGTRLTVV.

The rearrangement links TRBV29-1 to TRBJ1-2; D might be TRBD1 (5 bases). V lost 3 bases to trimming and J lost 7 bases, with 15 bases between them. The CDR3 extends over 13 amino acids. Germline assignment: CDR1 SQVTM and CDR2 ANQGSEA. CDR3 bases: TGCAGCGTTGATAGTGGGACGGCCCGTGGCTACACCTTC. As protein: CSVDSGTARGYTF.

This clonotype was found a few times. For the CDR3, the DNA is TGTGCCAGCAGCGCCGGGATGAACACCGGGGAGCTGTTTTTT. It codes for CASSAGMNTGELFF. The chain employs TRBV7-3 and TRBJ2-2, with D perhaps matching TRBD2 (5 bases). This CDR3 has 14 amino acids. Germline CDR1 SGHTA, CDR2 FQGTGA. Between the trimmed V and J ends, which lost 5 bases and 1 base, there was a span of 8 bases.

The chain joins TRBV11-2 to TRBJ2-7; TRBD1 agrees at 7 bases. Germline CDR1 SGHAT, CDR2 FQNNGV. This CDR3 has 17 residues. The ends lost 5 bases at V and 2 bases at J; junction bases unmatched: 15. The CDR3 DNA follows: TGTGCCAGCAGCCCGGGTTGGGGACAGCCGGAAGCCTACGAGCAGTACTTC. Amino acid sequence: CASSPGWGQPEAYEQYF.

The genes are TRBV5-1 and TRBJ2-1; TRBD2 is a possible D gene (6 bases). The V gene's germline CDR1 is SGHRS and CDR2 YFSETQ. The CDR3 has 14 residues. V lost 1 base and J 7 bases, leaving 12 bases between the germline ends. The CDR3 DNA is TGCGCCAGCAGCTTGCTGGGGACTCATAATGAGCAGTTCTTC. Protein sequence: CASSLLGTHNEQFF.

This clonotype appeared a few times. V usage is TRBV15 and J usage is TRBJ1-6; D might be TRBD1 (5 bases). Germline V gene sequence: CDR1 LNHNV, CDR2 YYDKDF (reference sequence). V was cut by 1 base and J by 10 bases, with 11 bases left in between. This CDR3 has 14 residues. CDR3 residues: CATSRGYTGSPLHF. The CDR3 bases are TGTGCCACCAGCAGAGGCTATACAGGATCACCCCTCCACTTT.

The genes are TRBV20-1 and TRBJ2-7, with TRBD1 matching over 7 bases. The CDR3 totals 15 residues. Germline V lookup: CDR1 DFQATT, CDR2 SNEGSKA (reference sequence). The trim removed 0 bases at V and 4 bases at J, leaving 9 bases unmatched. The CDR3 loop is CSARDPGQSEYEQYF. The CDR3 DNA is TGCAGTGCTAGAGACCCGGGACAGTCCGAGTACGAGCAGTACTTC.

This sequence joins TRBV20-1 and TRBJ2-3; TRBD2 aligns across 9 bases. The CDR3 has 15 residues. After removal of 5 bases from V and 2 bases from J, the junction contained 8 bases not matched to a gene. Per germline, CDR1 DFQATT and CDR2 SNEGSKA (reference sequence). The CDR3 protein is CSAGVTSGFTDTQYF. CDR3 sequence (DNA): TGCAGTGCTGGAGTGACTAGCGGCTTCACAGATACGCAGTATTTT.

This clonotype came up a few times. The rearrangement uses TRBV15 and TRBJ2-1, with 8 bases fitting TRBD1. This CDR3 has 16 amino acids. J gave up 2 bases and V 5 bases, and 8 bases lay outside the gene matches. Germline lookup yields CDR1 LNHNV and CDR2 YYDKDF (reference sequence). Here the CDR3 reads CATSPKGTGPYNEQFF. CDR3 nucleotide sequence: TGTGCCACCAGCCCTAAGGGGACAGGCCCCTACAATGAGCAGTTCTTC.

The CDR3 coding sequence is TGCAGTGCCCCGTTAGCGGGAGGGCGGCTTCGCACAGATACGCAGTATTTT. Its translation: CSAPLAGGRLRTDTQYF. The gene calls are TRBV20-1 and TRBJ2-3, with TRBD2 matching 11 bases. V lost 6 bases and J lost 1; bases outside the gene matches: 12. The CDR3 sequence is 17 residues long. The germline V gene has CDR1 DFQATT and CDR2 SNEGSKA (reference sequence).

The rearrangement uses TRBV7-3 and TRBJ2-4; 14 positions match TRBD2. The better agreement between TRBJ2-7 and the DNA end casts doubt on the J call. The CDR3 contains 16 residues. Germline V gene lookup returns CDR1 SGHTA and CDR2 FQGTGA. The CDR3 DNA sequence: TGTGCCAGCAGCTCCCAGCCGGGACTAGCGGGAGACGAGCAGTACTTC. It specifies CASSSQPGLAGDEQYF.

This clonotype was detected a few times. The chain uses TRBV7-2 and TRBJ2-5; 11 positions agree with TRBD2. The CDR3 sequence is 16 residues long. Germline V gives CDR1 SGHTA, CDR2 FQGNSA. V lost 3 bases and J lost 3; bases outside the gene matches: 6. This CDR3 is CASSLGTSGTEETQYF. In DNA form, the CDR3 reads TGTGCCAGCAGCTTGGGGACTAGCGGTACGGAAGAGACCCAGTACTTC.

The V call is TRBV28, the J call TRBJ2-5; TRBD1 matches at 8 bases. V was pared by 3 bases and J by 5 bases, with 11 bases of the junction left unmatched. This CDR3 has 16 amino acids. Germline V gene data show CDR1 as MDHEN and CDR2 as SYDVKM. The CDR3 DNA reads as TGTGCCAGCAGTTTCTTCCTGACAGGGGATGAGGAGACCCAGTACTTC. Its translation is CASSFFLTGDEETQYF.

This clonotype has only one observation. This rearrangement joins TRBV27 to TRBJ1-2; the match to TRBD1 covers 11 bases. CDR3 size: 16 residues. Per the germline V gene, CDR1 is MNHEY and CDR2 is SMNVEV (reference sequence). J lost 6 bases, V lost 10 bases, and 16 bases had no gene match. The CDR3 nucleotides are TGTGCCACCAAAATTTTCGGACAGGGGGCGCAGGATGGCTACACCTTC. Its protein product is CATKIFGQGAQDGYTF.